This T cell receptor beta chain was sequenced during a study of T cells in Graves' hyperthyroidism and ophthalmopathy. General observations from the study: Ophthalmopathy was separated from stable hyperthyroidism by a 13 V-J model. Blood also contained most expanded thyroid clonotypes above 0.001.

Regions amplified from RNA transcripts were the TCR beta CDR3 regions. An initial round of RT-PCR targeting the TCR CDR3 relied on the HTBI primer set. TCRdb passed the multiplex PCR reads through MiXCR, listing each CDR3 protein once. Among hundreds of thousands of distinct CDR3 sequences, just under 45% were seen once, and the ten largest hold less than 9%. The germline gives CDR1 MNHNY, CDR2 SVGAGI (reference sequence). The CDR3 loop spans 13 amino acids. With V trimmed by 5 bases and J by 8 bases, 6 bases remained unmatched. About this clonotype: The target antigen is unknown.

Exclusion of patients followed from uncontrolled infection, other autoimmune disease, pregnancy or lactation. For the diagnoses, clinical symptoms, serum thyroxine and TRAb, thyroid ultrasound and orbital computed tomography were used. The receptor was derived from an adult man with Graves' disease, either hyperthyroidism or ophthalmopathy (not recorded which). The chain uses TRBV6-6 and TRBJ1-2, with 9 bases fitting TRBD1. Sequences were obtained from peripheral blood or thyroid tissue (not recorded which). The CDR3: CASSGTQGAGYTF. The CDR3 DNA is TGTGCCAGCAGTGGGACACAGGGGGCAGGCTACACCTTC.